This T cell receptor (beta chain) was found in a study of T-cell memory formation after mild COVID-19. Study details: TCR clusters largely stayed donor specific.

The V and J ends lost 0 bases and 8 bases respectively, with 7 bases between them. The germline V gene encodes CDR1 SGHAT and CDR2 FQNNGV. This CDR3 comprises 12 residues. A 5'RACE reaction primed in the constant segment made cDNA libraries of TCR alpha and TCR beta, and these carried sample barcodes and UMIs. Each CDR3 protein gets one entry after TCRdb re-called the 5' RACE reads with MiXCR. The sample yields 40,000 to 45,000 distinct CDR3 sequences, 7.3% seen once. This clonotype was observed a few times. The antigen is not known. Study-wide findings and caveats: CD8+ contracting clones occupied EMRA, while CD4+ ones occupied mainly CM and EM. The second-wave clones peaking on day 37 were not confirmed as SARS-CoV-2-specific.

The rearrangement uses TRBV11-2 and TRBJ1-1; D gene ambiguous. This clonotype was obtained from a man between 18 and 29 years old who had mild COVID-19 (a few samples of this study predate the infection). Cell type and time point are not known. The material sequenced was PBMCs or a T cell subset sorted from them (not recorded which). The CDR3 region is CASSLDKREAFF. The DNA for the CDR3 is TGTGCCAGCAGCTTAGATAAAAGAGAAGCTTTCTTT. The whole variable domain, filled in from reference TRBV11-2 and TRBJ1-1, reads EAGVAQSPRYKIIEKRQSVAFWCNPISGHATLYWYQQILGQGPKLLIQFQNNGVVDDSQLPKDRFSAERLKGVDSTLKIQPAKLEDSAVYLCASSLDKREAFFGQGTRLTVV.